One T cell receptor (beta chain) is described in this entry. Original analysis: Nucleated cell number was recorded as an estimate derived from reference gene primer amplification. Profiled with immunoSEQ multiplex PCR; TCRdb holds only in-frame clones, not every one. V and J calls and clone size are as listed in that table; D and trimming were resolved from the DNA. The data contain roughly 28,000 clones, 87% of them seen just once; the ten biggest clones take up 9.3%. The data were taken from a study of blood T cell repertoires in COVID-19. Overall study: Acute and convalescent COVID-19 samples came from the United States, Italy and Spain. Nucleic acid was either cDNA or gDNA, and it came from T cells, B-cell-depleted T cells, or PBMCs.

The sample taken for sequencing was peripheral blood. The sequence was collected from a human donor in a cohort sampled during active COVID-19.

The CDR3 loop is CASSPIGSGGADYEQFF. In DNA form, the CDR3 reads TGTGCCAGCAGCCCGATTGGTAGCGGGGGGGCCGATTATGAGCAGTTCTTC. The rearrangement links TRBV9 to TRBJ2-1; TRBD2 matches at 11 bases. CDR1 is SGDLS, CDR2 YYNGEE, per germline. The CDR3 has 17 residues. J lost 8 bases, V lost 4 bases, and 14 bases had no gene match.